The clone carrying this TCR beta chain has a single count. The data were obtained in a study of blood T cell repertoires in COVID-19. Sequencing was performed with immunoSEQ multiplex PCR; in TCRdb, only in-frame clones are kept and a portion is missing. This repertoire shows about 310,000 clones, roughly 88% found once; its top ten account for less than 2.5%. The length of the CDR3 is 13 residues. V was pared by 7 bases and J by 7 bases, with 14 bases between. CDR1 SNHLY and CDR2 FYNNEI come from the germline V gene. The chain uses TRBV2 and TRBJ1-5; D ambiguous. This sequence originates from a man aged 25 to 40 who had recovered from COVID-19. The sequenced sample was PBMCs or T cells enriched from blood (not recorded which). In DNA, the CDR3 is TGTGCCAGCACCGTGGCGGTCCAGCAGCCCCAGCATTTT. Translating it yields CASTVAVQQPQHF.